This paragraph reports one T cell receptor beta chain. Its antigen remains unidentified. The data belong to a study of shared clonotypes between healthy human individuals. Per the germline V gene, CDR1 is SGHTA and CDR2 is FQGTGA. CDR3 length: 17 amino acids. V lost 4 bases, J lost 5 bases, and 8 bases stayed unmatched. The study's findings and limits: There were few donors, and this limited the genetic and exposure-history diversity represented.

The deep-level immunoSEQ assay was used. The replicate PCRs on unsorted PBMC were given 300 ng DNA, which is some 28,000 T cell genomes. Sequenced by immunoSEQ multiplex PCR; TCRdb stores in-frame clones only, minus some. The profile shows 400,000 to 500,000 clones, 79% of them singletons. The specimen sequenced was PBMCs. The chain is built from TRBV7-3 and TRBJ2-3, with 14 nucleotides matching TRBD2. This TCR was sampled from a woman aged 40 to 55 in good health. Some clones in this sample may be carry-over from other donors' samples. CDR3: CASSSYGTSGSGDTQYF. In DNA form, the CDR3 reads TGTGCCAGCAGCTCGTACGGGACTAGCGGGAGTGGAGATACGCAGTATTTT.